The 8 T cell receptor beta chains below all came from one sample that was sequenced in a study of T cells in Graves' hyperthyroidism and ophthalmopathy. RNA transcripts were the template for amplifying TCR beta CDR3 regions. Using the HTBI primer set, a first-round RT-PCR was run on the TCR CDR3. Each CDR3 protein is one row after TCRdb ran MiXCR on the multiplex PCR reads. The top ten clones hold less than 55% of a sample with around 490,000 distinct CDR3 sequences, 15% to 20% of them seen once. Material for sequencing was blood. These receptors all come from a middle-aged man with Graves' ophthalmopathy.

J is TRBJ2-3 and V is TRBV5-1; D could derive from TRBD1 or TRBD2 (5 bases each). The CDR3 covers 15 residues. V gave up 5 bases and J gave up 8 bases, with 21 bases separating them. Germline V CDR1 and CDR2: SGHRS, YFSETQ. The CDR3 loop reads CASRTGTAKPGTQYF. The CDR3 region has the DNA TGCGCCAGCAGAACCGGGACGGCGAAGCCCGGTACGCAGTATTTT.

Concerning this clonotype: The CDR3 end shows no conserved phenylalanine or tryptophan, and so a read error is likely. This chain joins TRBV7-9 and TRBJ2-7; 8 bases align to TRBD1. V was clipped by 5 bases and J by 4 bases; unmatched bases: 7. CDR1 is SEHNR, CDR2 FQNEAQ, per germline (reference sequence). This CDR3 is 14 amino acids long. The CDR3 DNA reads TGTGCCAGCAGCCCCGGACAGGGAAGGTACGAGCAGTACCTC. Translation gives CASSPGQGRYEQYL.

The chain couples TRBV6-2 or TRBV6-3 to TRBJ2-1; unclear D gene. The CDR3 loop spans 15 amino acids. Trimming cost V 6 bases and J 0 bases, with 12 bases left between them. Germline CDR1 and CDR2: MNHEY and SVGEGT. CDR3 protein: CASRTGRNSYNEQFF. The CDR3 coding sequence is TGTGCCAGCAGGACGGGTCGCAACTCCTACAATGAGCAGTTCTTC.

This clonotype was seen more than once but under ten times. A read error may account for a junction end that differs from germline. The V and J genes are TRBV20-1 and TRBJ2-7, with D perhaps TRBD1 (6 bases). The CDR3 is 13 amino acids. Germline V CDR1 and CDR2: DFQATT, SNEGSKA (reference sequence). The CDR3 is CSARTVRGYEQCF. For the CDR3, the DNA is TGCAGTGCTCGGACAGTCCGAGGGTACGAGCAGTGCTTC.

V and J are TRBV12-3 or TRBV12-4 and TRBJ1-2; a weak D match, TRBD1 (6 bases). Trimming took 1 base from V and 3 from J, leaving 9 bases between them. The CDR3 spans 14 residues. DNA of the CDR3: TGTGCCAGCAGTTTAGTGGACAGCTACTATGGCTACACCTTC. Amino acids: CASSLVDSYYGYTF.

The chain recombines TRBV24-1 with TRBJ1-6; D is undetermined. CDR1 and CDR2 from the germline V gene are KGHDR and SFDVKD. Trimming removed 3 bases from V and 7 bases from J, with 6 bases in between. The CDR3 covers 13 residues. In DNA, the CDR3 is TGTGCCACCAGTGATAATGCCAATTCACCCCTCCACTTT. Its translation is CATSDNANSPLHF.

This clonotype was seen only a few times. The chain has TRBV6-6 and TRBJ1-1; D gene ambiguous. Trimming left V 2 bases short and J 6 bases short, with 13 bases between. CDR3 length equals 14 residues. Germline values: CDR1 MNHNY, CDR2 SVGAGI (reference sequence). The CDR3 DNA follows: TGTGCCAGCAGTTACGACTACGGTATCGCTGAAGCTTTCTTT. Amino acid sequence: CASSYDYGIAEAFF.

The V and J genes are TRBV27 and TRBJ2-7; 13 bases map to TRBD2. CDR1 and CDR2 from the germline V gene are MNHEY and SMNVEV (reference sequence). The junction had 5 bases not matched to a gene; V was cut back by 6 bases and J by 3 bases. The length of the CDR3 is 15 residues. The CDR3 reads CASSLTSGGDYEQYF. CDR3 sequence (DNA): TGTGCCAGCAGCCTAACTAGCGGGGGGGACTACGAGCAGTACTTC.